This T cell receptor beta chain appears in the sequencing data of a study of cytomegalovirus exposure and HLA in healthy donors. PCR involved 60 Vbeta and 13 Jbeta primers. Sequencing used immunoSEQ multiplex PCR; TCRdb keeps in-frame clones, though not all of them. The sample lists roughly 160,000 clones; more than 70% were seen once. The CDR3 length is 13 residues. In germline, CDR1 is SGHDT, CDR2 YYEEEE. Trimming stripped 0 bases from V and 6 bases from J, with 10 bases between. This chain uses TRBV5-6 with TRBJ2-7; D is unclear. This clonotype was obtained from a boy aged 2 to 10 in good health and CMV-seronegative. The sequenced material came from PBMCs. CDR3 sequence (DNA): TGTGCCAGCAGCTTGGACACGGGTACCGAGCAGTACTTC. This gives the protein CASSLDTGTEQYF.